This record concerns one T cell receptor beta chain sequence. Its target is unknown. V was clipped by 1 base and J by 5 bases, with 6 bases between them. The CDR3 has 12 amino acids. Germline V CDR1 and CDR2: KGHSH, LQKENI. These data come from a study of T cell responses to AZD1222 COVID-19 vaccine. Data came from immunoSEQ multiplex PCR; TCRdb stores just in-frame clones and leaves some out. The sample lists 130,000 to 150,000 clones; 90% to 95% were seen once. General study points: Nearly half of spike-specific TCRs reportedly target variant regions that are unmutated in the B.1.351 and B.1.1.7 variants. Donors were mostly white British, more females; clonal diversity possibly underestimated.

V is TRBV18 and J is TRBJ2-7; D unclear. The TCR originated in an adult in good health. The sequencing used peripheral blood, collected on day 0 of AZD1222 vaccination. The CDR3 nucleotides are TGTGCCAGCTCACCACTCAGGAACGAGCAGTACTTC. Protein: CASSPLRNEQYF. The full variable domain, its missing parts supplied by reference TRBV18 and TRBJ2-7, is NAGVMQNPRHLVRRRGQEARLRCSPMKGHSHVYWYRQLPEEGLKFMVYLQKENIIDESGMPKERFSAEFPKEGPSILRIQQVVRGDSAAYFCASSPLRNEQYFGPGTRLTVT.